This T cell receptor (beta chain) derives from a study of neoadjuvant anti-PD-1 for oral cavity cancer. As for the study in general: Most patients had three to four biweekly doses of 3 mg/kg nivolumab before resection.

The CDR3 totals 14 residues. Germline V gives CDR1 SGHNT, CDR2 YYREEE (reference sequence). The V and J ends lost 2 bases and 3 bases, in that order; junction bases with no gene match: 5. Generated by immunoSEQ multiplex PCR, the TCRdb table keeps only in-frame clones and is missing some. The data show tens of thousands of clones, under 90% seen once. The patients had HPV-negative, locally advanced oral cavity squamous cell carcinoma. The sequences come from PBMCs, collected before nivolumab (anti-PD-1) treatment. This sequence was found in a person aged 40 to 85 with oral cavity squamous cell carcinoma. The genes are TRBV5-4 and TRBJ2-7; 7 positions agree with TRBD1. In nucleotides, the CDR3 is TGTGCCAGCAGCTTCCGGGACAGCAACTACGAGCAGTACTTC. This encodes CASSFRDSNYEQYF.